This passage covers 16 T cell receptor beta chains from one sample sequenced in a study of cytomegalovirus exposure and HLA in healthy donors. This PCR relied on a set of 60 Vbeta primers and 13 Jbeta primers. Produced via immunoSEQ multiplex PCR; TCRdb's table is partial and in-frame only. The sample records around 140,000 clones, roughly three quarters being singletons. The sequencing sample was made of PBMCs. These receptors all stem from a woman younger than 30 in good health and CMV-seronegative.

The chain uses TRBV7-2 and TRBJ2-7; 8 nucleotides line up with TRBD2. The CDR3 sequence is 13 residues long. Losses at the gene ends were 5 bases for V and 10 bases for J; bases not matched to a gene: 10. The germline gives CDR1 SGHTA, CDR2 FQGNSA. CDR3 sequence reads: CASSDISGIRQYF. CDR3 sequence (DNA): TGTGCCAGCAGCGACATTAGCGGGATAAGACAGTACTTC.

The chain is built from TRBV19 and TRBJ2-1; D is perhaps TRBD2 (7 bases). V gave up 6 bases and J gave up 3 bases, with 18 bases separating them. The CDR3 covers 16 residues. CDR1 and CDR2 (germline): LNHDA, SQIVND (reference sequence). The chain's CDR3 is CASSYRGGLLYNEQFF. The CDR3 bases are TGTGCCAGTAGCTATAGGGGGGGCTTGCTCTACAATGAGCAGTTCTTC.

The chain links TRBV29-1 to TRBJ2-2; D is possibly TRBD1 (6 bases). Germline CDR1 SQVTM, CDR2 ANQGSEA. The CDR3 covers 16 residues. Trimming shortened V by 4 bases and J by 0 bases, and 15 bases separated the two germline ends. The CDR3 sequence: CSVVTGSSANTGELFF. The CDR3 DNA follows: TGCAGCGTTGTTACAGGGTCCTCCGCGAACACCGGGGAGCTGTTTTTT.

CDR3 region: CASSLSGGSGEQYF. The CDR3 DNA reads TGTGCCAGCAGCCTCTCAGGGGGATCAGGAGAGCAGTACTTC. This chain joins TRBV27 and TRBJ2-7; TRBD1 matches 7 bases. Germline assignment: CDR1 MNHEY and CDR2 SMNVEV (reference sequence). CDR3 length: 14 residues. V lost 6 bases, J lost 7 bases, and 12 bases stayed unmatched.

The chain combines TRBV6-1 with TRBJ2-3; D is perhaps TRBD1 (5 bases). The CDR3 spans 15 residues. V dropped 6 bases and J dropped 3 bases, with 16 bases sitting between them. Per germline, CDR1 MNHNS and CDR2 SASEGT. The CDR3 region has the DNA TGTGCCAGCAGGAGGCAGGGTGGGTCGACAGATACGCAGTATTTT. This translates into CASRRQGGSTDTQYF.

This rearrangement joins TRBV6-1 to TRBJ1-1, with TRBD1 as a possible D gene (6 bases). V lost 5 bases and J 4 bases, leaving 17 bases between the germline ends. The CDR3 is 15 amino acids. CDR1 MNHNS and CDR2 SASEGT come from the germline V gene. CDR3: CASSLTGLWGTEAFF. CDR3 bases: TGTGCCAGCAGTCTAACAGGGCTTTGGGGCACTGAAGCTTTCTTT.

The gene calls are TRBV30 and TRBJ1-2; TRBD1 matches 7 bases. Per germline, CDR1 GTSNPN and CDR2 SVGIG (reference sequence). V lost 2 bases and J lost 7; bases outside the gene matches: 10. The CDR3 spans 14 residues. CDR3 nucleotides: TGTGCCTGGAGTACGGACAGGACGTCGAGTGGCTACACCTTC. Translated: CAWSTDRTSSGYTF.

V and J are TRBV6-6 and TRBJ2-2, with a possible D match to TRBD2 (6 bases). The CDR3 is 12 amino acids. Germline CDR1 reads MNHNY; CDR2 reads SVGAGI (reference sequence). V lost 10 bases and J lost 3, with 9 bases in between. This chain's CDR3 is CATWGDTGELFF. In DNA, the CDR3 is TGTGCCACTTGGGGGGACACCGGGGAGCTGTTTTTT.

This sequence joins TRBV4-1 and TRBJ2-5; TRBD1 is a possible D gene (7 bases). Germline V gene lookup returns CDR1 MGHRA and CDR2 YSYEKL. The germline V and J ends were trimmed by 0 bases and 6 bases, with 14 bases remaining between them. This CDR3 has 15 residues. The CDR3 here is CASSQEEGAGKTQYF. CDR3 nucleotides: TGCGCCAGCAGCCAAGAGGAGGGGGCGGGGAAGACCCAGTACTTC.

The chain couples TRBV5-1 to TRBJ2-7; a weak D match, TRBD2 (5 bases). The CDR3 length is 16 residues. Deletions cut 0 bases from V and 0 bases from J, with 13 bases between. Looked up from germline, CDR1 is SGHRS and CDR2 is YFSETQ. CDR3 loop: CASSLALGGLSYEQYF. CDR3 in DNA: TGCGCCAGCAGCTTGGCCCTCGGAGGTCTCTCCTACGAGCAGTACTTC.

The J gene is TRBJ2-5, the V gene TRBV19; D possibly corresponds to TRBD2 (6 bases). This CDR3 comprises 14 residues. The V gene lost 3 bases and the J gene lost 5 bases, with 13 bases spanning the gap. Germline V gives CDR1 LNHDA, CDR2 SQIVND (reference sequence). For the CDR3, the DNA is TGTGCCAGTAGTATCCGACTAGAATCCGAGACCCAGTACTTC. Residues: CASSIRLESETQYF.

This chain joins TRBV7-7 and TRBJ2-3, with D hard to call. This CDR3 has 13 amino acids. Per the germline V gene, CDR1 is SSHAT and CDR2 is FNYEAQ (reference sequence). V was trimmed by 1 base and J by 3 bases, leaving 5 bases between them. The CDR3 loop is CASSLDRTDTQYF. The CDR3 DNA sequence: TGTGCCAGCAGCTTAGACAGAACAGATACGCAGTATTTT. Using reference TRBV7-7 and TRBJ2-3 for the parts outside the CDR3, the full variable domain is GAGVSQSPRYKVTKRGQDVTLRCDPISSHATLYWYQQALGQGPEFLTYFNYEAQPDKSGLPSDRFSAERPEGSISTLTIQRTEQRDSAMYRCASSLDRTDTQYFGPGTRLTVL.

Worth noting for this clone: This CDR3 is missing its conserved last phenylalanine or tryptophan, likely due to a read error. CDR3 DNA: TGTGCCTGGAGTGTAATCGGGGGAACCTATGGCTACACCCTC. It translates to CAWSVIGGTYGYTL. This rearrangement joins TRBV30 to TRBJ1-2, with D perhaps TRBD1 (5 bases). The CDR3 loop spans 14 amino acids. The V gene lost 0 bases and the J gene lost 4 bases, with 12 bases spanning the gap. CDR1 is GTSNPN, CDR2 SVGIG, per germline (reference sequence).

V is TRBV5-6 and J is TRBJ1-2; TRBD1 agrees at 10 bases. The CDR3 contains 14 residues. The junction had 7 bases not matched to a gene; V was cut back by 4 bases and J by 7 bases. Germline CDR1 and CDR2: SGHDT and YYEEEE. CDR3 residues: CASSLGQGFGGYTF. Here the CDR3 DNA reads TGTGCCAGCAGCCTGGGACAGGGGTTCGGTGGCTACACCTTC.

In this sample, this clone turned up a few times. The gene calls are TRBV7-9 and TRBJ1-1; a weak D match, TRBD1 (5 bases). The CDR3 is made up of 13 amino acids. Germline-derived CDR1 and CDR2 are SEHNR and FQNEAQ (reference sequence). V was clipped by 5 bases and J by 1 base, with 8 bases between them. The CDR3 nucleotides are TGTGCCAGCAGCCATGGACAGAACACTGAAGCTTTCTTT. Encoded protein: CASSHGQNTEAFF. The full variable domain, with the rest looked up from reference TRBV7-9 and TRBJ1-1, is DTGVSQNPRHKITKRGQNVTFRCDPISEHNRLYWYRQTLGQGPEFLTYFQNEAQLEKSRLLSDRFSAERPKGSFSTLEIQRTEQGDSAMYLCASSHGQNTEAFFGQGTRLTVV.

CDR3 coding DNA: TGTGCCAGTAGTAAAGCACCCACCTACGAGCAGTACTTC. Encoded protein: CASSKAPTYEQYF. V and J are TRBV19 and TRBJ2-7, with D unclear. This CDR3 comprises 13 residues. CDR1 is LNHDA and CDR2 is SQIVND in the germline V gene (reference sequence). The V and J ends lost 4 bases and 2 bases respectively, with 9 bases between them.